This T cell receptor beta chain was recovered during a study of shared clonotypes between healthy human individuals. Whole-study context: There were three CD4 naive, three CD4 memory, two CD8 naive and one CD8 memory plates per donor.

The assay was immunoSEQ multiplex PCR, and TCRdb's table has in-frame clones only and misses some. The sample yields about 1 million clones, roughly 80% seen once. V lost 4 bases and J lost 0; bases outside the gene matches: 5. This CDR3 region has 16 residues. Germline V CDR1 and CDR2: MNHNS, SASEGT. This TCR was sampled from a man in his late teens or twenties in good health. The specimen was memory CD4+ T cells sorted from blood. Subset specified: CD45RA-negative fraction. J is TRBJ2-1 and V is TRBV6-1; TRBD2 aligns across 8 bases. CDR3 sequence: CASSASGRYSYNEQFF. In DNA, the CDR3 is TGTGCCAGCAGTGCTAGCGGGCGTTACTCCTACAATGAGCAGTTCTTC.